This T cell receptor beta chain was retrieved from a study of cytomegalovirus exposure and HLA in healthy donors. For this clone: Its target is not known.

Overall study results and limits: CMV serostatus was the only immune exposure information that was available. Analyses of presence/absence relied on an assumption of roughly uniform sequencing depth across donors.

The V end was cut by 0 bases, the J end by 7 bases, with 7 bases between. This CDR3 contains 13 residues. Germline CDR1 and CDR2: SGHDN and FVKESK. Vbeta (60) and Jbeta (13) primers were used in the PCR. TCRdb keeps only in-frame clones here, not all; method: immunoSEQ multiplex PCR. Among under 200,000 clones listed, less than 80% were seen once. The material sequenced was PBMCs. The TCR originated in a middle-aged man in good health and CMV-seronegative. This chain links TRBV14 with TRBJ1-5; D unclear. The CDR3 spells CASSQDNGQPQHF. DNA for the CDR3: TGTGCCAGCAGCCAAGATAACGGGCAGCCCCAGCATTTT.